These 26 T cell receptor beta chains share one sample of origin, sequenced in a study of cytomegalovirus exposure and HLA in healthy donors. 13 Jbeta primers and 60 Vbeta primers were used for the PCR. Method: immunoSEQ multiplex PCR; TCRdb's copy keeps in-frame clones and lacks some. The repertoire holds about 200,000 clones, with 82% as singletons. The sequencing sample was made of PBMCs. The source of these receptors is a woman in her 40s in good health and CMV-seronegative.

The rearrangement uses TRBV19 and TRBJ1-1, with unresolved D. Germline CDR1 reads LNHDA; CDR2 reads SQIVND (reference sequence). V was clipped by 7 bases and J by 4 bases, with 19 bases between them. The CDR3 is 15 amino acids. CDR3 sequence (DNA): TGTGCCAGTAACCATGGGAGGACGGCGAGCACTGAAGCTTTCTTT. Translated, it gives CASNHGRTASTEAFF.

The chain joins TRBV7-8 to TRBJ2-3, with D hard to call. The germline gives CDR1 SGHVS, CDR2 FQNEAQ. The CDR3 totals 12 residues. The V end lost 6 bases, the J end lost 2 bases, and 6 bases lay between the germline ends. The CDR3, as DNA: TGTGCCAGCAGTTCCTACACAGATACGCAGTATTTT. Protein product: CASSSYTDTQYF.

V is TRBV19 and J is TRBJ1-2; D unresolved. With 1 base removed from V and 2 bases from J, the gap between germline ends came to 11 bases. Germline-derived CDR1 and CDR2 are LNHDA and SQIVND (reference sequence). This CDR3 contains 15 residues. The CDR3 region is CASSIVRAQNYGYTF. The CDR3 DNA follows: TGTGCCAGTAGTATAGTGAGGGCGCAGAACTATGGCTACACCTTC.

This clone has just a few counts. The V and J genes are TRBV7-8 and TRBJ2-7, with a tentative D call TRBD2 (6 bases). Germline values: CDR1 SGHVS, CDR2 FQNEAQ. The CDR3 contains 13 residues. Trimming removed 3 bases from V and 2 bases from J, with 8 bases in between. The CDR3 sequence: CASSLAGPYEQYF. The CDR3, as DNA: TGTGCCAGCAGCTTGGCGGGGCCCTACGAGCAGTACTTC.

The genes are TRBV9 and TRBJ2-3; TRBD2 matches at 7 bases. The CDR3 runs to 16 residues. The ends lost 5 bases at V and 0 bases at J; junction bases unmatched: 9. CDR1 and CDR2 (germline): SGDLS, YYNGEE. The CDR3 bases are TGTGCCAGCAGTGGAGGAAGCGGGGTTAGCACAGATACGCAGTATTTT. Its translation: CASSGGSGVSTDTQYF.

The chain is built from TRBV13 and TRBJ1-1; TRBD1 aligns across 7 bases. From germline, CDR1 is PRHDT and CDR2 FYEKMQ (reference sequence). The CDR3 spans 12 residues. Germline trimming cut 8 bases from V and 7 bases from J; bases unmatched to any gene: 7. Written as DNA, the CDR3 is TGTGCCAGCGTGGAGGGGGCGGGTGAAGCTTTCTTT. Translating it yields CASVEGAGEAFF.

J is TRBJ2-6 and V is TRBV18, with D perhaps TRBD1 (6 bases). Germline CDR1 is KGHSH and CDR2 is LQKENI. The CDR3 has 16 residues. The V end was cut by 5 bases, the J end by 4 bases, with 15 bases between. The CDR3 sequence is CASSGSRGRGANVLTF. The CDR3 nucleotides read TGTGCCAGCTCAGGATCCAGGGGTAGGGGGGCCAACGTCCTGACTTTC.

This clone was recorded a few times. The J gene is TRBJ2-3, the V gene TRBV30, with 7 nucleotides matching TRBD2. The CDR3 has 15 residues. The junction had 9 bases not matched to a gene; V was cut back by 5 bases and J by 1 base. Germline CDR1 and CDR2: GTSNPN and SVGIG (reference sequence). CDR3 residues: CAWGTDSGRTDTQYF. For the CDR3, the DNA is TGTGCCTGGGGGACTGATAGCGGGCGCACAGATACGCAGTATTTT.

The rearrangement joins TRBV25-1 to TRBJ2-7; 8 nucleotides align to TRBD2. The V and J ends lost 1 base and 2 bases, in that order; junction bases with no gene match: 4. Per the germline V gene, CDR1 is MGHDK and CDR2 is SYGVNS. This CDR3 is built from 15 residues. In DNA form, the CDR3 reads TGTGCCAGCAGTGAATTAGCGGGACTTACCTACGAGCAGTACTTC. Its translation: CASSELAGLTYEQYF.

The chain combines TRBV7-9 with TRBJ1-2; D unclear. The CDR3 has 12 amino acids. Trimming removed 1 base at V and 8 bases at J, with 8 bases between. From germline, CDR1 is SEHNR and CDR2 FQNEAQ (reference sequence). The CDR3 region has the DNA TGTGCCAGCAGCTTAGTACCGGGGGGCTACACCTTC. Translation gives CASSLVPGGYTF.

The V gene is TRBV7-9, the J gene TRBJ1-2; no reliable D call. The germline gives CDR1 SEHNR, CDR2 FQNEAQ (reference sequence). The germline V and J ends were trimmed by 8 bases and 4 bases, with 11 bases remaining between them. The CDR3 sequence is 12 residues long. The chain's CDR3 is CASRREAYGYTF. The CDR3 DNA reads as TGTGCCAGCCGCCGGGAAGCCTATGGCTACACCTTC.

This sequence joins TRBV5-4 and TRBJ2-5, with unresolved D. This CDR3 has 16 amino acids. Trimming shortened V by 3 bases and J by 4 bases, and 19 bases separated the two germline ends. Germline values: CDR1 SGHNT, CDR2 YYREEE (reference sequence). CDR3: CASSSGGLGAIETQYF. DNA for the CDR3: TGTGCCAGCAGCTCCGGCGGATTGGGTGCGATAGAGACCCAGTACTTC.

The J gene is TRBJ1-5, the V gene TRBV30; D uncertain. The V end lost 5 bases, the J end lost 2 bases, and 10 bases lay between the germline ends. Germline CDR1 is GTSNPN and CDR2 is SVGIG (reference sequence). CDR3 length: 13 residues. The DNA for the CDR3 is TGTGCCTGGGAGGCCGGGGGCAATCAGCCCCAGCATTTT. This translates into CAWEAGGNQPQHF.

The rearrangement joins TRBV6-1 to TRBJ2-5, with D uncertain. V was clipped by 2 bases and J by 7 bases, with 14 bases between them. This CDR3 comprises 14 residues. Germline lookup yields CDR1 MNHNS and CDR2 SASEGT. Here the CDR3 reads CASSELGTWATQYF. CDR3 coding DNA: TGTGCCAGCAGTGAACTTGGCACGTGGGCGACCCAGTACTTC.

The chain is built from TRBV5-6 and TRBJ2-2, with D possibly TRBD1 on 6 matching bases. Trimming shortened V by 0 bases and J by 11 bases, and 14 bases separated the two germline ends. The CDR3 consists of 14 residues. Germline CDR1 and CDR2: SGHDT and YYEEEE. The CDR3 DNA sequence: TGTGCCAGCAGCTTGGATACAGGGTGGGGAGAGCTGTTTTTT. This sequence encodes CASSLDTGWGELFF.

This clone was observed once. This chain uses TRBV6-6 with TRBJ2-7, with D perhaps TRBD1 (5 bases). Per the germline V gene, CDR1 is MNHNY and CDR2 is SVGAGI (reference sequence). V shed 2 bases and J shed 3 bases, with 5 bases lying between them. The CDR3 loop spans 12 amino acids. CDR3 region: CASSYGHYEQYF. DNA of the CDR3: TGTGCCAGCAGTTACGGACACTACGAGCAGTACTTC.

Remarks on this clone: At one of its ends the junction is not consistent with the germline gene, which may arise from a read error. The V call is TRBV27, the J call TRBJ1-5; maybe TRBD1 (5 bases). Germline V gives CDR1 MNHEY, CDR2 SMNVEV (reference sequence). The CDR3 contains 16 residues. CDR3 DNA sequence: TGTGCCAGCTCTCTCCAGGGCTCCTTTAGCAATCAACCCCAGCATTTT. This sequence encodes CASSLQGSFSNQPQHF.

The chain's CDR3 is CASSGRTPDGPQYF. CDR3 in DNA: TGTGCCAGCAGCGGGCGGACACCGGATGGGCCGCAGTATTTT. The chain links TRBV9 to TRBJ2-3; D is perhaps TRBD1 (5 bases). Germline V gene data show CDR1 as SGDLS and CDR2 as YYNGEE. The CDR3 length is 14 residues. V dropped 3 bases and J dropped 10 bases, with 18 bases sitting between them.

This chain links TRBV10-3 with TRBJ1-1; D is unresolved. This CDR3 spans 13 amino acids. Germline V gene sequence: CDR1 ENHRY, CDR2 SYGVKD. Trimming shortened V by 4 bases and J by 1 base, and 7 bases separated the two germline ends. The CDR3: CAISADKNTEAFF. CDR3 bases: TGTGCCATCAGTGCTGACAAGAACACTGAAGCTTTCTTT.

This chain connects TRBV5-6 to TRBJ2-5, with 7 positions matching TRBD1. The ends lost 3 bases at V and 6 bases at J; junction bases unmatched: 5. CDR1 and CDR2 (germline): SGHDT, YYEEEE. The CDR3 contains 13 residues. CDR3 amino acids: CASSSTGIKTQYF. The CDR3 DNA reads as TGTGCCAGCAGCTCGACAGGGATCAAGACCCAGTACTTC.

The chain uses TRBV29-1 and TRBJ1-1; no definite D call. Germline V gene data show CDR1 as SQVTM and CDR2 as ANQGSEA. CDR3 length: 12 amino acids. Trimming took off 1 base at V and 8 bases at J, with 11 bases between the two ends. The CDR3 reads CSVEVGVVEAFF. In DNA form, the CDR3 reads TGCAGCGTTGAAGTTGGAGTTGTGGAAGCTTTCTTT.

The chain links TRBV9 to TRBJ2-3, with TRBD2 matching 8 bases. CDR1 and CDR2 from the germline V gene are SGDLS and YYNGEE. The CDR3 extends over 16 amino acids. V lost 4 bases and J lost 3; bases outside the gene matches: 10. The CDR3 here is CASSPRPGTSTDTQYF. CDR3 nucleotide sequence: TGTGCCAGCAGCCCACGCCCCGGGACTAGTACAGATACGCAGTATTTT.

Remarks on this clone: Other DNA sequences in this sample translate to the same CDR3. V and J are TRBV9 and TRBJ2-7, with TRBD2 matching over 13 bases. The ends lost 0 bases at V and 2 bases at J; junction bases unmatched: 2. The length of the CDR3 is 16 residues. CDR1 is SGDLS, CDR2 YYNGEE, per germline. This CDR3 is CASSVEGTSGTYEQYF. CDR3 nucleotides: TGTGCCAGCAGCGTAGAAGGGACTAGCGGGACCTACGAGCAGTACTTC.

This clone was found once. V gene TRBV27 combines with J gene TRBJ2-7, with 8 nucleotides matching TRBD2. CDR3 length: 14 amino acids. Germline loops: CDR1 MNHEY, CDR2 SMNVEV (reference sequence). After removal of 5 bases from V and 6 bases from J, the junction contained 9 bases not matched to a gene. CDR3 DNA: TGTGCCAGCAGTAAAACCGGGACTAGAAGCGAGCAGTACTTC. Translating gives CASSKTGTRSEQYF.

V usage is TRBV7-2 and J usage is TRBJ2-7; the match to TRBD1 covers 9 bases. The germline CDR1 and CDR2 sequences are SGHTA and FQGNSA. V trimming: 1 base; J trimming: 3 bases; junction bases outside the gene matches: 4. The CDR3 has 15 residues. CDR3 amino acids: CASSLVGTGIYEQYF. The CDR3 DNA reads TGTGCCAGCAGCTTAGTTGGGACAGGGATCTACGAGCAGTACTTC.

The gene calls are TRBV5-1 and TRBJ2-3, with D possibly matching TRBD2 (5 bases). This CDR3 region has 16 residues. V dropped 2 bases and J dropped 0 bases, with 13 bases sitting between them. The germline V gene encodes CDR1 SGHRS and CDR2 YFSETQ. The CDR3 DNA is TGCGCCAGCAGCTTCCAGCGGATTTCTAGCACAGATACGCAGTATTTT. Residues: CASSFQRISSTDTQYF.